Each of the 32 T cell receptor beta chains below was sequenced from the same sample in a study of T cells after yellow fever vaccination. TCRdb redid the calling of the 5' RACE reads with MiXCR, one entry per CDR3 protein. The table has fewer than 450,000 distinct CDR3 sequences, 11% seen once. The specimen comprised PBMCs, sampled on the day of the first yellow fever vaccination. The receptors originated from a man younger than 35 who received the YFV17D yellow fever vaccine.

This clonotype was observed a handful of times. This chain's CDR3 is CASTQRRQGMGAFF. The CDR3 DNA is TGTGCCAGTACGCAGAGAAGACAGGGAATGGGAGCTTTCTTT. The V call is TRBV19, the J call TRBJ1-1; TRBD1 agrees at 7 bases. In germline, CDR1 is LNHDA, CDR2 SQIVND (reference sequence). The CDR3 runs to 14 residues. J lost 10 bases, V lost 7 bases, and 15 bases had no gene match.

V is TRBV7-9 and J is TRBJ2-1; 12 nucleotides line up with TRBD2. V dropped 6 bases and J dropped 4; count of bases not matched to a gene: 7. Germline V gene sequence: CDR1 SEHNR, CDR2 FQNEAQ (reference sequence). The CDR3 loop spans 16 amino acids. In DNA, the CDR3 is TGTGCCAGCAGACCCCGGACTAGCGGGACTTACAATGAGCAGTTCTTC. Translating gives CASRPRTSGTYNEQFF.

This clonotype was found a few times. The CDR3 region has the DNA TGTGCCAGCAGCCAAGAGGGGAGCTATGGCTACACCTTC. This codes for CASSQEGSYGYTF. The V call is TRBV3-1, the J call TRBJ1-2, with D unresolved. The CDR3 is 13 amino acids. Germline loops: CDR1 LGHDT, CDR2 YNNKEL (reference sequence). Trimming pared 0 bases from V and 4 bases from J, leaving 6 bases between.

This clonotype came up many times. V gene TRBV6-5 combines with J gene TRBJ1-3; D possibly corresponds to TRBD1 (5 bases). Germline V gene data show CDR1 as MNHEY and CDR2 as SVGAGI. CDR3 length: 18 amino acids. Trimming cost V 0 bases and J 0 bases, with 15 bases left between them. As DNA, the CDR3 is TGTGCCAGCAGTTACTCCTCCCCAGGGAGCCGCTCTGGAAACACCATATATTTT. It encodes CASSYSSPGSRSGNTIYF.

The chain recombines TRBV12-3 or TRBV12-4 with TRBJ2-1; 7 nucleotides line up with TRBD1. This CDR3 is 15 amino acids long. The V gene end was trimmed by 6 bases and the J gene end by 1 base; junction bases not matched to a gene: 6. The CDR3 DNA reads TGTGCCAGCAGCTGGGGGACAGAATCCTACAATGAGCAGTTCTTC. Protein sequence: CASSWGTESYNEQFF.

The CDR3 loop is CASSFGGTKQYF. The CDR3 nucleotides read TGTGCCAGCAGCTTTGGGGGGACAAAGCAGTACTTC. V usage is TRBV13 and J usage is TRBJ2-7; TRBD1 or TRBD2 may be the D gene (6 bases each). Germline-derived CDR1 and CDR2 are PRHDT and FYEKMQ (reference sequence). Trimming removed 3 bases from V and 8 bases from J, with 11 bases in between. This CDR3 region has 12 residues.

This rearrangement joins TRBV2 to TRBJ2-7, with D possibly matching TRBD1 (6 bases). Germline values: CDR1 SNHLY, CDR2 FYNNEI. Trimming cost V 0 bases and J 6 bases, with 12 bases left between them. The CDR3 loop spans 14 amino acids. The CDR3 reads CASSEAGTLLEQYF. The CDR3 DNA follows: TGTGCCAGCAGTGAAGCAGGGACACTGCTCGAGCAGTACTTC.

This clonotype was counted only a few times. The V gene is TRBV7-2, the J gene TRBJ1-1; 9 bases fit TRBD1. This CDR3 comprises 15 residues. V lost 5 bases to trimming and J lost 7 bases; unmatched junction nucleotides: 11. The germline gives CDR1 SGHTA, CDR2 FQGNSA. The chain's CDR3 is CASSPDVGQGSEAFF. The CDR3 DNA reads TGTGCCAGCAGCCCGGACGTGGGACAGGGTAGTGAAGCTTTCTTT.

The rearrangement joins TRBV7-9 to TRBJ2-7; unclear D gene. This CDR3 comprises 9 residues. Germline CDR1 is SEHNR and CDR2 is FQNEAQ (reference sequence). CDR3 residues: CAAGYEQYF. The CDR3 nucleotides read TGTGCGGCCGGCTACGAGCAGTACTTC.

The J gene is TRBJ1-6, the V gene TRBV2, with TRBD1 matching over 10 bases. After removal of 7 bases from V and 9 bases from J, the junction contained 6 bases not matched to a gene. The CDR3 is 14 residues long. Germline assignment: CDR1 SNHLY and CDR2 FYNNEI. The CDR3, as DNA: TGTGCCAGCACAAAAGACAGGGGGCCTTCACCCCTCCACTTT. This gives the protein CASTKDRGPSPLHF.

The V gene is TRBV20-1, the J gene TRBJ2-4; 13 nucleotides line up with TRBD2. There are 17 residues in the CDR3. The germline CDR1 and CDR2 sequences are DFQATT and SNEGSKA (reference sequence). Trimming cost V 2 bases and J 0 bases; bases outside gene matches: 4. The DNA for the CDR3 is TGCAGTGCTAGACCGGGACTAGCGGGGTTAGCCAAAAACATTCAGTACTTC. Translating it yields CSARPGLAGLAKNIQYF.

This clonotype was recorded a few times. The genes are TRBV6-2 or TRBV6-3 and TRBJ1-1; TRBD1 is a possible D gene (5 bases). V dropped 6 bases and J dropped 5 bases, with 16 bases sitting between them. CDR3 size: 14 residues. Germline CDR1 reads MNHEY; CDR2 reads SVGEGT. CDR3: CASSETPGATEAFF. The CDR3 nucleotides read TGTGCCAGCAGCGAAACCCCCGGGGCGACTGAAGCTTTCTTT.

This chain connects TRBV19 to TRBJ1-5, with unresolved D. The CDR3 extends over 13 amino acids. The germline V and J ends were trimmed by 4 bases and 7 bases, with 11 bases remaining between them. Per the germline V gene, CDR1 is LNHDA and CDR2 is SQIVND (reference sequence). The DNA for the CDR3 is TGTGCCAGTAGTACCGAGGGTTGGCAGCCCCAGCATTTT. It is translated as CASSTEGWQPQHF.

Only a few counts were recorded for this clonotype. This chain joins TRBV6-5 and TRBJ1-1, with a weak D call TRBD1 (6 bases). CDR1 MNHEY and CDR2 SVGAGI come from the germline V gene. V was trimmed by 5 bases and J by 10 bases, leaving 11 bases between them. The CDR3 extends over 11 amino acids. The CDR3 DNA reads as TGTGCCAGCAGTACAGGGAGGTCAGCTTTCTTT. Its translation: CASSTGRSAFF.

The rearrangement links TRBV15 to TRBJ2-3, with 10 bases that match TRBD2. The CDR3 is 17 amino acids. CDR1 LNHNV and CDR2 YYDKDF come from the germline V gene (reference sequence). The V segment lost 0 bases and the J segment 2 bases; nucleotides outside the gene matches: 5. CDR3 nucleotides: TGTGCCACCAGCAGAGATATAGCGGGGGGCCTCACAGATACGCAGTATTTT. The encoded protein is CATSRDIAGGLTDTQYF.

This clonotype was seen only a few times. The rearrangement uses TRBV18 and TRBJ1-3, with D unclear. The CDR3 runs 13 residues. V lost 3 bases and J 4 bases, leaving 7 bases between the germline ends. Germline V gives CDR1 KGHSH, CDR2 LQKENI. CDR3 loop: CASSPEEGNTIYF. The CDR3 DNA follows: TGTGCCAGCTCACCTGAGGAGGGAAACACCATATATTTT. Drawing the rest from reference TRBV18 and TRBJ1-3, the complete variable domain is NAGVMQNPRHLVRRRGQEARLRCSPMKGHSHVYWYRQLPEEGLKFMVYLQKENIIDESGMPKERFSAEFPKEGPSILRIQQVVRGDSAAYFCASSPEEGNTIYFGEGSWLTVV.

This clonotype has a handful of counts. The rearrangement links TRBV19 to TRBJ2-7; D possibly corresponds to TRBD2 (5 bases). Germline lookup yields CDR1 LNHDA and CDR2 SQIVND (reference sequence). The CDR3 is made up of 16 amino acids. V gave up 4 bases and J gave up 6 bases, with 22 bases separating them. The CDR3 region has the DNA TGTGCCAGTAGTAGGCTCGGGGAAGGAACGGCTAGCGAGCAGTACTTC. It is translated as CASSRLGEGTASEQYF.

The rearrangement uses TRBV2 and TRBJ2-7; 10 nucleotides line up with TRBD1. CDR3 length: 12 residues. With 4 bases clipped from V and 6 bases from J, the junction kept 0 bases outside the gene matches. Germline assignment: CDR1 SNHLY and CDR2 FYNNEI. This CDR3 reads CASSGTGGEQYF. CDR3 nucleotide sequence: TGTGCCAGCAGTGGGACAGGGGGCGAGCAGTACTTC.

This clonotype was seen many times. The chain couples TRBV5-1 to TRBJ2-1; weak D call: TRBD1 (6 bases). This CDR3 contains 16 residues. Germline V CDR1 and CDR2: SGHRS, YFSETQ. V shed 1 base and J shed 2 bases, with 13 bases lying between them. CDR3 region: CASSLSGATTYNEQFF. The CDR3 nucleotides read TGCGCCAGCAGCTTGTCAGGGGCCACGACCTACAATGAGCAGTTCTTC.

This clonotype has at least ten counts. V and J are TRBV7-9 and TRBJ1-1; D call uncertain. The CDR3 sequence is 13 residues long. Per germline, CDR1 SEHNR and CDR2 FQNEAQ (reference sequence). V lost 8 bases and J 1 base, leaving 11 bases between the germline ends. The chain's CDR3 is CASESGENTEAFF. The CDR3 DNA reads TGTGCCAGCGAATCGGGTGAGAACACTGAAGCTTTCTTT.

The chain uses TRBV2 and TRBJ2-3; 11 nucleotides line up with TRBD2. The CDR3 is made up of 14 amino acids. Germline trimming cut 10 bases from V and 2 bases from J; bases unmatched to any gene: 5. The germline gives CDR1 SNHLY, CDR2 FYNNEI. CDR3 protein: CATLLAGDTDTQYF. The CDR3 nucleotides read TGTGCCACCTTACTAGCGGGGGACACAGATACGCAGTATTTT.

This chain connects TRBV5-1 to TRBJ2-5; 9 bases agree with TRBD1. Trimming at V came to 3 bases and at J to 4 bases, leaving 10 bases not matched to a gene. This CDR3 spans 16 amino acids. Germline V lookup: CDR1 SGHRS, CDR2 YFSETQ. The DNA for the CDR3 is TGCGCCAGCAGCTCAGGACCTCCGACAGGGGGAGAGACCCAGTACTTC. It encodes CASSSGPPTGGETQYF. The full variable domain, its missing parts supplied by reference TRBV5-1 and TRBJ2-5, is KAGVTQTPRYLIKTRGQQVTLSCSPISGHRSVSWYQQTPGQGLQFLFEYFSETQRNKGNFPGRFSGRQFSNSRSEMNVSTLELGDSALYLCASSSGPPTGGETQYFGPGTRLLVL.

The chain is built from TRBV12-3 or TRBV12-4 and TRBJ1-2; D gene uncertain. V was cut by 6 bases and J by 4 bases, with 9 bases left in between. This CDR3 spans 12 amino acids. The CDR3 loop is CASSFILYGYTF. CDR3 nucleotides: TGTGCCAGCAGCTTCATCCTCTATGGCTACACCTTC.

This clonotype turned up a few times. This chain's CDR3 is CASTRGWPNTFEAFF. CDR3 sequence (DNA): TGTGCCAGTACCCGCGGTTGGCCGAACACCTTTGAAGCTTTCTTT. The chain is built from TRBV19 and TRBJ1-1; D ambiguous. Trimming took off 7 bases at V and 7 bases at J, with 22 bases between the two ends. This CDR3 contains 15 residues. Germline V gene sequence: CDR1 LNHDA, CDR2 SQIVND (reference sequence). The variable domain in full, with the rest retrieved from reference TRBV19 and TRBJ1-1, is DGGITQSPKYLFRKEGQNVTLSCEQNLNHDAMYWYRQDPGQGLRLIYYSQIVNDFQKGDIAEGYSVSREKKESFPLTVTSAQKNPTAFYLCASTRGWPNTFEAFFGQGTRLTVV.

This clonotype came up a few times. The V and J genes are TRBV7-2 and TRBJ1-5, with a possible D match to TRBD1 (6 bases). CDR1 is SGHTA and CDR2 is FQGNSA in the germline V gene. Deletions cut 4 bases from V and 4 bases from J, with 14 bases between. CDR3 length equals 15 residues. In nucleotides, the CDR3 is TGTGCCAGCAGCTCCCGACCCCAGGGGAATCAGCCCCAGCATTTT. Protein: CASSSRPQGNQPQHF.

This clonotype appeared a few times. This chain's CDR3 is CASSTTSGAYNEQFF. CDR3 sequence (DNA): TGCGCCAGCAGCACGACTAGCGGGGCCTACAATGAGCAGTTCTTC. The V call is TRBV5-1, the J call TRBJ2-1; 11 nucleotides align to TRBD2. The CDR3 covers 15 residues. The V segment lost 4 bases and the J segment 2 bases; nucleotides outside the gene matches: 2. The germline V gene encodes CDR1 SGHRS and CDR2 YFSETQ.

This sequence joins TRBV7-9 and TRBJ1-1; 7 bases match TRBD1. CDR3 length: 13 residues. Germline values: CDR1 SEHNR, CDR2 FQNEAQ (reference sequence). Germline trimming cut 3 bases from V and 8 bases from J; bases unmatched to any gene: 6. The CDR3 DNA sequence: TGTGCCAGCAGCTTCCACGGACAGGCCGAAGCTTTCTTT. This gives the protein CASSFHGQAEAFF.

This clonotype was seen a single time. The CDR3: CASSELGRNNEQFF. The CDR3 DNA sequence: TGTGCCAGCAGTGAACTGGGTAGAAACAATGAGCAGTTCTTC. The V call is TRBV6-1, the J call TRBJ2-1; no clear D gene. CDR3 length equals 14 residues. Germline CDR1 and CDR2: MNHNS and SASEGT. With 2 bases removed from V and 5 bases from J, the gap between germline ends came to 10 bases.

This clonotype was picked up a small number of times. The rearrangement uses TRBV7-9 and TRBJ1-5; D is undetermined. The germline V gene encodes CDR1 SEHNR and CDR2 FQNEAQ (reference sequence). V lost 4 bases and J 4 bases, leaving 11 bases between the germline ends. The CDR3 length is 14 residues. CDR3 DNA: TGTGCCAGCAGCTCCCTCGGGGTTAATCAGCCCCAGCATTTT. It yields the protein CASSSLGVNQPQHF.

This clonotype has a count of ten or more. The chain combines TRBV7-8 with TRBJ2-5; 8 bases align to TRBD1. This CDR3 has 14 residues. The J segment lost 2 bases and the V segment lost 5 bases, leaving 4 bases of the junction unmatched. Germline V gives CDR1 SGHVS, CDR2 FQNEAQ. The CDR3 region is CASSRRTGQETQYF. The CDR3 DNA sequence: TGTGCCAGCAGCCGGCGGACAGGGCAAGAGACCCAGTACTTC.

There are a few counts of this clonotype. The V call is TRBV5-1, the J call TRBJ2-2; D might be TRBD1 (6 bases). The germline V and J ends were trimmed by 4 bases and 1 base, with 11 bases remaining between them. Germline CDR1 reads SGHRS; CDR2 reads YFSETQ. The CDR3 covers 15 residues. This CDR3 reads CASSKDSKNTGELFF. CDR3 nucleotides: TGCGCCAGCAGCAAGGACAGCAAGAACACCGGGGAGCTGTTTTTT.

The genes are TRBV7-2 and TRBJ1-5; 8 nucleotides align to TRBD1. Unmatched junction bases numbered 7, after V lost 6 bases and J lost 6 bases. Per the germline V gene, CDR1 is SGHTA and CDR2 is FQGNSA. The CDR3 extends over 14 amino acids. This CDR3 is CASSKDRGSQPQHF. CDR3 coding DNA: TGTGCCAGCAGTAAAGACAGGGGAAGTCAGCCCCAGCATTTT. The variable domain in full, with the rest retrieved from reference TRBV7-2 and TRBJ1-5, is GAGVSQSPSNKVTEKGKDVELRCDPISGHTALYWYRQSLGQGLEFLIYFQGNSAPDKSGLPSDRFSAERTGGSVSTLTIQRTQQEDSAVYLCASSKDRGSQPQHFGDGTRLSIL.